This entry lists 21 T cell receptor beta chains sequenced from one sample in a study of blood T cell repertoires in COVID-19. Assay used: immunoSEQ multiplex PCR; TCRdb lists only in-frame clones, some missing. This table has about 57,000 clones, roughly four fifths appearing once. The sequenced sample was peripheral blood. The receptors come from a woman of 80 years or more with acute or convalescent COVID-19.

This clone has a single count. The chain is built from TRBV5-6 and TRBJ2-1, with D tentatively TRBD2 (6 bases). Trimming shortened V by 2 bases and J by 5 bases, and 20 bases separated the two germline ends. There are 17 residues in the CDR3. Per germline, CDR1 SGHDT and CDR2 YYEEEE. CDR3 coding DNA: TGTGCCAGCAGCTTTCCCCCGGGAGCGAGGTTGAACAATGAGCAGTTCTTC. Protein product: CASSFPPGARLNNEQFF.

V usage is TRBV29-1 and J usage is TRBJ2-1; TRBD1 matches 8 bases. The junction had 16 bases not matched to a gene; V was cut back by 7 bases and J by 5 bases. This CDR3 comprises 16 residues. Germline CDR1 is SQVTM and CDR2 is ANQGSEA. The CDR3 DNA follows: TGCAGCGCTGACGGTACAGGGGGTCCGGGGCACAATGAGCAGTTCTTC. This translates into CSADGTGGPGHNEQFF.

There are a few counts of this clone. This rearrangement joins TRBV7-2 to TRBJ1-1; tentatively, D is TRBD1 (5 bases). The CDR3 runs to 13 residues. The V end lost 5 bases, the J end lost 5 bases, and 12 bases lay between the germline ends. Germline V CDR1 and CDR2: SGHTA, FQGNSA. CDR3 loop: CASSRRAETEAFF. DNA for the CDR3: TGTGCCAGCAGCCGCAGGGCGGAGACTGAAGCTTTCTTT.

The V and J genes are TRBV6-5 and TRBJ2-7; D is possibly TRBD1 (5 bases). The CDR3 sequence is 13 residues long. Germline CDR1 reads MNHEY; CDR2 reads SVGAGI. Trimming took 9 bases from V and 3 from J, leaving 15 bases between them. CDR3 protein: CASGPTGYYEQYF. DNA of the CDR3: TGTGCCAGTGGCCCTACAGGTTACTACGAGCAGTACTTC.

The chain recombines TRBV12-5 with TRBJ2-2; 8 bases line up with TRBD1. The V gene's germline CDR1 is LGHNT and CDR2 FRNRAP. The CDR3 sequence is 19 residues long. V lost 4 bases to trimming and J lost 4 bases; unmatched junction nucleotides: 17. CDR3 nucleotides: TGTGCTAGTGGTTCGCCAACCTTAGGACAGGGTCGAGGCACCGGGGAGCTGTTTTTT. Amino acids: CASGSPTLGQGRGTGELFF.

The chain uses TRBV29-1 and TRBJ1-1; TRBD1 is a possible D gene (6 bases). Per the germline V gene, CDR1 is SQVTM and CDR2 is ANQGSEA. The V end was cut by 6 bases, the J end by 1 base, with 9 bases between. The CDR3 has 12 residues. CDR3 nucleotides: TGCAGCGTAGGGGGGGGGAACACTGAAGCTTTCTTT. This codes for CSVGGGNTEAFF.

J is TRBJ2-2 and V is TRBV28, with a tentative D call TRBD2 (6 bases). The CDR3 covers 16 residues. V was clipped by 8 bases and J by 4 bases, with 20 bases between them. CDR1 and CDR2 (germline): MDHEN, SYDVKM. The CDR3 region is CASGSRGGFGTGELFF. CDR3 DNA sequence: TGTGCCAGCGGATCCCGTGGGGGGTTTGGCACCGGGGAGCTGTTTTTT.

The rearrangement links TRBV30 to TRBJ2-1, with TRBD2 matching 12 bases. This CDR3 spans 15 amino acids. Trimming at V came to 3 bases and at J to 10 bases, leaving 10 bases not matched to a gene. CDR1 and CDR2 (germline): GTSNPN, SVGIG (reference sequence). CDR3 DNA sequence: TGTGCCTGGAGCGCCAGGACTAGCGGGAATCGGGAGCAGTTCTTC. Its translation: CAWSARTSGNREQFF.

The chain's CDR3 is CASSEAASVGYGYTF. CDR3 nucleotide sequence: TGTGCCAGCAGTGAAGCGGCATCTGTTGGCTATGGCTACACCTTC. The chain employs TRBV6-1 and TRBJ1-2; no clear D gene. CDR1 is MNHNS and CDR2 is SASEGT in the germline V gene. Trimming stripped 0 bases from V and 4 bases from J, with 12 bases between. The CDR3 totals 15 residues.

The chain joins TRBV2 to TRBJ2-3; 9 nucleotides align to TRBD2. V shed 6 bases, J shed 6 bases, and the junction held 16 bases outside the gene matches. CDR3 size: 17 residues. In germline, CDR1 is SNHLY, CDR2 FYNNEI. CDR3 bases: TGTGCCAGCAGGCCTCCGGGACTAGCAAACCCGGGGGATACGCAGTATTTT. Protein: CASRPPGLANPGDTQYF.

This clone was recorded a few times. This chain joins TRBV7-7 and TRBJ1-5; perhaps TRBD1 as D (5 bases). This CDR3 comprises 16 residues. Trimming shortened V by 2 bases and J by 5 bases, and 16 bases separated the two germline ends. Germline values: CDR1 SSHAT, CDR2 FNYEAQ (reference sequence). CDR3 nucleotides: TGTGCCAGCAGCTTAAGCGATCCCAGGGACTATCAGCCCCAGCATTTT. This encodes CASSLSDPRDYQPQHF.

This clone was observed a handful of times. The V and J genes are TRBV29-1 and TRBJ1-3, with TRBD1 as a possible D gene (5 bases). The CDR3 covers 14 residues. V was trimmed by 4 bases and J by 3 bases, leaving 13 bases between them. Looked up from germline, CDR1 is SQVTM and CDR2 is ANQGSEA. The CDR3: CSVAGETVGNTIYF. In DNA, the CDR3 is TGCAGCGTTGCGGGGGAGACAGTTGGAAACACCATATATTTT. Filled out from reference TRBV29-1 and TRBJ1-3, the complete variable domain reads SAVISQKPSRDICQRGTSLTIQCQVDSQVTMMFWYRQQPGQSLTLIATANQGSEATYESGFVIDKFPISRPNLTFSTLTVSNMSPEDSSIYLCSVAGETVGNTIYFGEGSWLTVV.

This clone has just a few counts. The V and J genes are TRBV21-1 and TRBJ1-1; the table names TRBD1, a call not compared with the DNA. TRBV21-1 is a pseudogene. The CDR3 runs to 16 residues. CDR3 loop: CASSTTWGQGDRGAFF. In nucleotides, the CDR3 is TGTGCCAGCAGCACCACTTGGGGTCAGGGGGACCGGGGAGCTTTCTTT.

This chain links TRBV5-6 with TRBJ2-7; D remains ambiguous. Germline V gives CDR1 SGHDT, CDR2 YYEEEE. This CDR3 has 15 residues. V shed 0 bases and J shed 3 bases, with 13 bases lying between them. The CDR3 loop is CASSLVPGPRYEQYF. The CDR3 DNA reads TGTGCCAGCAGCTTGGTTCCAGGTCCCCGCTACGAGCAGTACTTC.

This sequence joins TRBV28 and TRBJ2-5, with 9 bases fitting TRBD2. CDR1 is MDHEN, CDR2 SYDVKM, per germline. V lost 6 bases and J lost 0; bases outside the gene matches: 14. The CDR3 is 18 amino acids. In nucleotides, the CDR3 is TGTGCCAGCAGGACCGCTTTAGCGGGAGTACGGTACCAAGAGACCCAGTACTTC. Protein sequence: CASRTALAGVRYQETQYF. Full variable domain (remainder filled in from reference TRBV28 and TRBJ2-5): DVKVTQSSRYLVKRTGEKVFLECVQDMDHENMFWYRQDPGLGLRLIYFSYDVKMKEKGDIPEGYSVSREKKERFSLILESASTNQTSMYLCASRTALAGVRYQETQYFGPGTRLLVL.

The V and J genes are TRBV19 and TRBJ1-5; tentatively, D is TRBD1 (6 bases). Trimming cost V 6 bases and J 4 bases, with 10 bases left between them. The CDR3 runs to 13 residues. In germline, CDR1 is LNHDA, CDR2 SQIVND (reference sequence). CDR3 residues: CASSTGPNQPQHF. CDR3 sequence (DNA): TGTGCCAGTAGCACAGGGCCTAATCAGCCCCAGCATTTT.

The rearrangement joins TRBV11-2 to TRBJ2-7; D possibly corresponds to TRBD1 (5 bases). The germline V gene has CDR1 SGHAT and CDR2 FQNNGV. V lost 0 bases to trimming and J lost 2 bases, with 8 bases between them. The CDR3 runs 14 residues. CDR3 in DNA: TGTGCCAGCAGCTTAGAGGCCAGGGCCTACGAGCAGTACTTC. This gives the protein CASSLEARAYEQYF. The full variable domain, rest sourced from reference TRBV11-2 and TRBJ2-7, is EAGVAQSPRYKIIEKRQSVAFWCNPISGHATLYWYQQILGQGPKLLIQFQNNGVVDDSQLPKDRFSAERLKGVDSTLKIQPAKLEDSAVYLCASSLEARAYEQYFGPGTRLTVT.

This rearrangement joins TRBV27 to TRBJ1-1; 11 bases are shared with TRBD1. Per germline, CDR1 MNHEY and CDR2 SMNVEV (reference sequence). The CDR3 runs to 15 residues. Germline trimming cut 6 bases from V and 0 bases from J; bases unmatched to any gene: 3. In nucleotides, the CDR3 is TGTGCCAGCAGCGGACAGGGGGCCGTGAACACTGAAGCTTTCTTT. This codes for CASSGQGAVNTEAFF.

The chain links TRBV19 to TRBJ1-4; 7 bases agree with TRBD1. Germline CDR1 is LNHDA and CDR2 is SQIVND (reference sequence). This CDR3 contains 14 residues. V shed 5 bases, J shed 7 bases, and the junction held 7 bases outside the gene matches. DNA of the CDR3: TGTGCCAGTAGTTCGACAGGGAGTGGTGAAAAACTGTTTTTT. Protein: CASSSTGSGEKLFF. Using reference TRBV19 and TRBJ1-4 for the parts outside the CDR3, the full variable domain is DGGITQSPKYLFRKEGQNVTLSCEQNLNHDAMYWYRQDPGQGLRLIYYSQIVNDFQKGDIAEGYSVSREKKESFPLTVTSAQKNPTAFYLCASSSTGSGEKLFFGSGTQLSVL.

The rearrangement joins TRBV4-2 to TRBJ1-5; 9 bases are shared with TRBD1. Germline V CDR1 and CDR2: LGHNA, YNFKEQ. The CDR3 has 16 amino acids. V dropped 4 bases and J dropped 1; count of bases not matched to a gene: 5. CDR3 nucleotide sequence: TGTGCCAGCAGCCCCTCGACAGGGGGAAGCAATCAGCCCCAGCATTTT. Translation: CASSPSTGGSNQPQHF.

This rearrangement joins TRBV19 to TRBJ1-1, with 11 bases matching TRBD1. The junction had 6 bases not matched to a gene; V was cut back by 5 bases and J by 4 bases. The CDR3 sequence is 15 residues long. In germline, CDR1 is LNHDA, CDR2 SQIVND (reference sequence). CDR3 sequence: CASSPPGQGVTEAFF. For the CDR3, the DNA is TGTGCCAGTAGTCCTCCGGGACAGGGGGTCACTGAAGCTTTCTTT.